This paragraph covers one TCR beta chain sequence. The data were taken from a study of T cells after yellow fever vaccination. Each CDR3 protein is one row after TCRdb ran MiXCR on the 5' RACE reads. The sample records some 170,000 distinct CDR3 sequences, 7% to 10% being singletons. The receptor's source is a man aged 18-30 years who received the YFV17D yellow fever vaccine. Sequences were derived from CD8+ T cells sorted from PBMCs, sampled 45 days after the yellow fever booster vaccination.

CDR3 sequence reads: CASSPGGGGNQPQHF. DNA for the CDR3: TGTGCCAGCAGCCCAGGAGGCGGGGGCAATCAGCCCCAGCATTTT. The chain carries TRBV7-9 and TRBJ1-5, with D unclear. The germline gives CDR1 SEHNR, CDR2 FQNEAQ (reference sequence). V was cut by 5 bases and J by 2 bases, with 13 bases left in between. The CDR3 length is 15 residues.